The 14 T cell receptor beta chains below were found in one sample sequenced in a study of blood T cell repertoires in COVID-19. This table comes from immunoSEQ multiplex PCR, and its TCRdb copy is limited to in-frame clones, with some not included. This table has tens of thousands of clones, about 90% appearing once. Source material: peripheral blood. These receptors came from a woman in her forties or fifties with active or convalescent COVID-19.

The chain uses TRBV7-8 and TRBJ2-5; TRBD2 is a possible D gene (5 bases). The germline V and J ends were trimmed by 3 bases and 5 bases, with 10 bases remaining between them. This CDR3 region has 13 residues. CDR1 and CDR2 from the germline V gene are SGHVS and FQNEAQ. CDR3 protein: CASSFQQRETQYF. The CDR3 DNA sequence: TGTGCCAGCAGCTTTCAACAGCGGGAGACCCAGTACTTC.

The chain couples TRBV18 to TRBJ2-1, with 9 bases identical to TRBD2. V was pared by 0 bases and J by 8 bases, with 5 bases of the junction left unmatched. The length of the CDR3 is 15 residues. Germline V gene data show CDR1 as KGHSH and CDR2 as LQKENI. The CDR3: CASSPPGLAYDEQFF. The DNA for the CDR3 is TGTGCCAGCTCACCACCGGGACTAGCATATGATGAGCAGTTCTTC.

The CDR3 DNA reads as TGTGCCTGGAGTGTATCGACAGCCACAAACACTGAAGCTTTCTTT. It encodes CAWSVSTATNTEAFF. The chain combines TRBV30 with TRBJ1-1, with D possibly TRBD1 on 5 matching bases. V gave up 0 bases and J gave up 2 bases, with 13 bases separating them. The CDR3 length is 15 residues. Germline V gives CDR1 GTSNPN, CDR2 SVGIG (reference sequence).

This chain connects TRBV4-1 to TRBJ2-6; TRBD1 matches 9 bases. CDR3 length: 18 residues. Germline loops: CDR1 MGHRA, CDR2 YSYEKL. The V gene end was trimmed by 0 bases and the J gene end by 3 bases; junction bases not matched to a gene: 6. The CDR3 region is CASSQDGGDRVGANVLTF. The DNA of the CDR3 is TGCGCCAGCAGCCAAGATGGAGGGGACAGGGTTGGGGCCAACGTCCTGACTTTC.

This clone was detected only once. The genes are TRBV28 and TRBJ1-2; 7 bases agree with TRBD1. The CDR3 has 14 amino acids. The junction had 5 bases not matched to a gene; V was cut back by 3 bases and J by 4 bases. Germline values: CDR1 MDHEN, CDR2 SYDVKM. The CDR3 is CASSLPGGFYGYTF. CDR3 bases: TGTGCCAGCAGTTTGCCAGGGGGGTTCTATGGCTACACCTTC.

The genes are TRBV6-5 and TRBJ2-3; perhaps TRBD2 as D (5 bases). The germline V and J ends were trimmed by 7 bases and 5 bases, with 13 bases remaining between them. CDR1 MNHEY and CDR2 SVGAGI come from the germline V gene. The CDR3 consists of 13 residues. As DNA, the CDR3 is TGTGCCAGCACTCGGATAGGAGGAGATACGCAGTATTTT. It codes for CASTRIGGDTQYF.

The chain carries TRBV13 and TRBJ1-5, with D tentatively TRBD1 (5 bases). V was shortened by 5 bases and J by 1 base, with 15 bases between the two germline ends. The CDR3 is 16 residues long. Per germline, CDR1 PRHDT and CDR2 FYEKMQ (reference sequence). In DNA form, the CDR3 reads TGTGCCAGCAGCCCACAGGACATTATAAGCAATCAGCCCCAGCATTTT. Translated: CASSPQDIISNQPQHF.

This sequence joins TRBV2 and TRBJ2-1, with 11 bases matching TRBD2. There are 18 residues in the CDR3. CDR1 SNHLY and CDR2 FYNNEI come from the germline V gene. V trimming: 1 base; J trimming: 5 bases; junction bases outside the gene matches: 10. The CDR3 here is CASSEVILTSGTNNEQFF. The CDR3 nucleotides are TGTGCCAGCAGTGAAGTGATCCTGACTAGCGGGACCAACAATGAGCAGTTCTTC.

The CDR3 spells CATSDTGSPYNEQFF. The CDR3, as DNA: TGTGCCACCAGTGATACAGGGAGCCCCTACAATGAGCAGTTCTTC. The genes are TRBV24-1 and TRBJ2-1; TRBD1 might be the D (6 bases). This CDR3 spans 15 amino acids. V lost 3 bases and J 2 bases, leaving 10 bases between the germline ends. The germline gives CDR1 KGHDR, CDR2 SFDVKD.

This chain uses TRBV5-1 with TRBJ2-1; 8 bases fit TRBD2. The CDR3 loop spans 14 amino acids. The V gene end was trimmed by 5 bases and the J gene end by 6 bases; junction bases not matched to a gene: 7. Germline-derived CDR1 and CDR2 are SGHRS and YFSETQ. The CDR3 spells CASRERTSFNEQFF. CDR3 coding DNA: TGCGCCAGCAGGGAGCGGACTAGCTTCAATGAGCAGTTCTTC.

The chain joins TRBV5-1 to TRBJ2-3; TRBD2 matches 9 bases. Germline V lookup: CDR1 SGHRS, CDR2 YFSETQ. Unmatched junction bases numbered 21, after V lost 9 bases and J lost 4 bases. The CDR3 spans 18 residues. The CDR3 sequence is CAISQWREGLSRADTQYF. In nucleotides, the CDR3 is TGCGCCATCTCACAATGGCGGGAGGGTCTGAGTCGTGCAGATACGCAGTATTTT.

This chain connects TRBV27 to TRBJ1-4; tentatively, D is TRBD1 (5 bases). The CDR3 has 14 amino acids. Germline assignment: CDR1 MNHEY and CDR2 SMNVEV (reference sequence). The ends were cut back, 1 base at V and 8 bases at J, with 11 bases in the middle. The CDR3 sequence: CASSLFLGVEKLFF. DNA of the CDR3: TGTGCCAGCAGTTTATTCCTAGGGGTCGAAAAACTGTTTTTT.

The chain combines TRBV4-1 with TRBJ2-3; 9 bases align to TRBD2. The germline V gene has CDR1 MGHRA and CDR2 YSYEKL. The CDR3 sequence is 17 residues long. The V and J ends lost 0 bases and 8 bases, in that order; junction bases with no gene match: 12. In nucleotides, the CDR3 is TGCGCCAGCAGCCAAGATCTTTCGGGACTAGCTGTAGGTACGCAGTATTTT. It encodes CASSQDLSGLAVGTQYF.

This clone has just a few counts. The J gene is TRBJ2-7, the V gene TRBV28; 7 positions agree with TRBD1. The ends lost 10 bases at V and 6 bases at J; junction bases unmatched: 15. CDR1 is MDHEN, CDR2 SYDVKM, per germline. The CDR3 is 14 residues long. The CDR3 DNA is TGTGCCATAACGCCGGGACAGAGTTGGTCCGAGCAGTACTTC. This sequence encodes CAITPGQSWSEQYF.